This T cell receptor (beta chain) was profiled in a study of T-cell reconstitution after alpha-beta-depleted transplantation in children. This sample's TCRbeta library carried unique molecular identifier barcodes. MiXCR, run by TCRdb on the PCR reads, gives a single entry per CDR3 protein. The sample yields about 32,000 distinct CDR3 sequences, about 6.8% seen once. Study observations and caveats: The origin of high day-60 TCRbeta diversity in some patients lay in surviving recipient T cells and thymic progenitors. Reports say that about two months after transplant, the alpha-beta T cells came out of several hundred graft clones that had expanded. T-cell numbers and diversity one year post-transplant derived largely from freshly generated T cells.

This clonotype has ten or more counts. The antigen is unknown. This CDR3 is 17 amino acids long. V dropped 6 bases and J dropped 5 bases, with 24 bases sitting between them. Germline CDR1 SGDLS, CDR2 YYNGEE. The sample was peripheral blood, taken 60 days after TCRalphabeta/CD19-depleted stem cell transplant. This rearrangement joins TRBV9 to TRBJ2-1, with TRBD2 as a possible D gene (5 bases). This receptor was obtained from a child younger than two who had a stem cell transplant for acute myeloid leukemia, so the T cells may come from the graft donor. CDR3 in amino acids: CASTSRPSSGVNNEQFF. As DNA, the CDR3 is TGTGCCAGCACCTCAAGACCCTCGAGCGGAGTCAACAATGAGCAGTTCTTC.